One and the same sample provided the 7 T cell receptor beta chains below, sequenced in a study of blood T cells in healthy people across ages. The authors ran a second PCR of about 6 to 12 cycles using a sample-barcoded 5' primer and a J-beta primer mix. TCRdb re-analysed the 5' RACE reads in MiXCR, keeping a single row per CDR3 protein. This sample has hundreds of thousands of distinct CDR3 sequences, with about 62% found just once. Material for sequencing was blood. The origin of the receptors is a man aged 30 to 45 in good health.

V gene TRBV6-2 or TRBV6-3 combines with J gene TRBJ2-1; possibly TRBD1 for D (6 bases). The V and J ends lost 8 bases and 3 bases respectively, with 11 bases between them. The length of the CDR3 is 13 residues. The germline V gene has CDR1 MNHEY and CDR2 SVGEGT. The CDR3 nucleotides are TGTGCCAGCTCTAGACAGGTCTACAATGAGCAGTTCTTC. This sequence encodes CASSRQVYNEQFF.

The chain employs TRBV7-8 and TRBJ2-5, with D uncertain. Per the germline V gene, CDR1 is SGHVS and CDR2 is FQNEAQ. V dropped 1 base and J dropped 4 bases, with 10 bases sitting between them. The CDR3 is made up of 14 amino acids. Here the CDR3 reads CASSLVELGETQYF. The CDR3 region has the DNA TGTGCCAGCAGCTTAGTAGAGCTGGGAGAGACCCAGTACTTC.

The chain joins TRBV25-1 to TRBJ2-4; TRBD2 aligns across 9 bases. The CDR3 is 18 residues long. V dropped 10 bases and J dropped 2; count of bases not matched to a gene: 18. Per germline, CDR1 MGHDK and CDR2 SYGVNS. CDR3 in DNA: TGTGCCACCCACCGGACTAGCGACAGAGGGGGGACCAAAAACATTCAGTACTTC. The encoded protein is CATHRTSDRGGTKNIQYF.

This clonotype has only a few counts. CDR3 amino acids: CASSFSRMLSVLKYNEQFF. DNA of the CDR3: TGTGCCAGCAGCTTTAGCCGGATGCTCTCGGTCCTGAAATACAATGAGCAGTTCTTC. V is TRBV7-8 and J is TRBJ2-1; no firm D call. Trimming shortened V by 3 bases and J by 4 bases, and 25 bases separated the two germline ends. This CDR3 has 19 amino acids. Germline CDR1 SGHVS, CDR2 FQNEAQ. Combining the CDR3 with reference TRBV7-8 and TRBJ2-1 gives the whole variable domain GAGVSQSPRYKVAKRGQDVALRCDPISGHVSLFWYQQALGQGPEFLTYFQNEAQLDKSGLPSDRFFAERPEGSVSTLKIQRTQQEDSAVYLCASSFSRMLSVLKYNEQFFGPGTRLTVL.

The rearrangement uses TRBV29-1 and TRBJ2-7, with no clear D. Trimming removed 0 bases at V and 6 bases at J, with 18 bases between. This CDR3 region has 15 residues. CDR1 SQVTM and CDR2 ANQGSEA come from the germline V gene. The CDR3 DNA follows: TGCAGCGTTGAAGATTTTTCCAGGACGGGTGTCGAGCAGTACTTC. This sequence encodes CSVEDFSRTGVEQYF.

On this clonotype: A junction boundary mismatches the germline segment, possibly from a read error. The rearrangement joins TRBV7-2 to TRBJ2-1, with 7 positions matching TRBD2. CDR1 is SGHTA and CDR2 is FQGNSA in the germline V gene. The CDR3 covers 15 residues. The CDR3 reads CASSSRLADQDKQFF. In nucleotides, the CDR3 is TGTGCAAGCAGCTCCCGACTAGCCGATCAAGACAAGCAGTTCTTC.

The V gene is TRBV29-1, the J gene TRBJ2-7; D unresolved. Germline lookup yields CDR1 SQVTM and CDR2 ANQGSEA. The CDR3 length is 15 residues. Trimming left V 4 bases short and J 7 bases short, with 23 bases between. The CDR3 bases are TGCAGCGTTGGAGTGGTGGGGATCTCCTACAATGAGCAGTACTTC. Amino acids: CSVGVVGISYNEQYF.